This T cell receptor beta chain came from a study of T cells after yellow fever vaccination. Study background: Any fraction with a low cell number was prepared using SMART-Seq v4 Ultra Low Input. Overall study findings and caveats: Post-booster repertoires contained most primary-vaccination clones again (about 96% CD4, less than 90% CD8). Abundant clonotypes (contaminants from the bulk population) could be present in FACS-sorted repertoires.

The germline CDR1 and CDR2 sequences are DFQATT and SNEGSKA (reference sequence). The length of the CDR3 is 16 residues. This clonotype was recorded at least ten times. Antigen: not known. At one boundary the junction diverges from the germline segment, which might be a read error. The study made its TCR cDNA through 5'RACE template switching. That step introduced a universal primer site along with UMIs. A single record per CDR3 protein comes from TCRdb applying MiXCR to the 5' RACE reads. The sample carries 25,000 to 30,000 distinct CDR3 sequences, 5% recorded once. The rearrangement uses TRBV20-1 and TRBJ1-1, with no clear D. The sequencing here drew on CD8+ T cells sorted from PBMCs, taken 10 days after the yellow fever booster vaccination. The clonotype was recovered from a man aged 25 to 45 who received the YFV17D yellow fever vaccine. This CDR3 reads CSARVFSSWGNIEAFF. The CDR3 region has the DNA TGCAGTGCTAGAGTTTTTTCTTCGTGGGGAAACATTGAAGCTTTCTTT.